This T cell receptor (beta chain) was sequenced during a study of T cells in Graves' hyperthyroidism and ophthalmopathy. The V gene end was trimmed by 4 bases and the J gene end by 7 bases; junction bases not matched to a gene: 9. The germline gives CDR1 SEHNR, CDR2 FQNEAQ (reference sequence). The length of the CDR3 is 15 residues. TCR beta CDR3 sequences were amplified from RNA transcripts. HTBI primers were employed in a first-round RT-PCR of the TCR CDR3. Via MiXCR, TCRdb re-called the multiplex PCR reads, giving one row per CDR3 protein. The sample consists of 250,000 to 350,000 distinct CDR3 sequences, around 22% of them appearing once. At least 3 on the Clinical Activity Score was recorded for ophthalmopathy patients, who also had NOSPECS grade at least 4 and duration under 3 months. The PBMCs studied were ones that came from roughly 9.4 ml fresh peripheral blood.

Sequencing was carried out using blood. The chain uses TRBV7-9 and TRBJ1-3; the match to TRBD1 covers 8 bases. This sequence originates from a young man with Graves' ophthalmopathy. This chain's CDR3 is CASSSGTGRGNTIYF. The CDR3 DNA is TGTGCCAGCAGCTCCGGGACAGGCAGAGGGAACACCATATATTTT.